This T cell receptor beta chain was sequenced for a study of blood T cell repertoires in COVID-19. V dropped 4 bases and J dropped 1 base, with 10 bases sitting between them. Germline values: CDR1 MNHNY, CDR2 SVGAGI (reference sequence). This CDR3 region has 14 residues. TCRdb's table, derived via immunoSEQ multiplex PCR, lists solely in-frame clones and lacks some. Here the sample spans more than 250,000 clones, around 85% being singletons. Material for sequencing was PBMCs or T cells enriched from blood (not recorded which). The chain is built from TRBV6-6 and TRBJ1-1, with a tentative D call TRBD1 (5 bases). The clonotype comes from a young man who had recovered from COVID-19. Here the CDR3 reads CASSSMGGNTEAFF. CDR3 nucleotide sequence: TGTGCCAGCAGTTCTATGGGGGGGAACACTGAAGCTTTCTTT.